The clone carrying this T cell receptor (beta chain) came up once. What it binds is unknown. This specimen comes from a study of blood T cells in healthy people across ages. Each of the donors had roughly 9.7 milliliters of peripheral blood drawn into EDTA-treated Vacutainer tubes. The extraction recovered at least 5.5 micrograms of total RNA per sample. The use of a sample-barcoded 5' primer and a J-beta primer mix characterized a second PCR of roughly 6 to 12 cycles. Using its own MiXCR run on the 5' RACE reads, TCRdb lists one record per CDR3 protein. The sample includes about 650,000 distinct CDR3 sequences, approximately 52% of them seen just once. CDR3 size: 15 residues. Study observations and caveats: Conclusively comparing naive with antigen-experienced cells was impossible with unsorted PBMCs.

The rearrangement links TRBV12-3 or TRBV12-4 to TRBJ2-4, with 7 positions matching TRBD1. The end of the DNA is better explained by TRBJ2-7, so the J call may be wrong. The clonotype originates from a woman aged 80 or over in good health. The sequencing input was blood. CDR3: CASSLVGQSPYEQYF. CDR3 sequence (DNA): TGTGCCAGCAGTTTAGTGGGACAGAGCCCCTACGAGCAGTACTTC.